This T cell receptor (beta chain) was recorded in a study of post-analysis software for immune sequencing data. With 3 bases clipped from V and 0 bases from J, the junction kept 2 bases outside the gene matches. Germline CDR1 is SQVTM and CDR2 is ANQGSEA. This CDR3 spans 15 amino acids. The library was made from cDNA and included unique molecular identifiers. TCRdb recomputed calls from the PCR reads with MiXCR, one row per CDR3 protein. The sample records about 680,000 distinct CDR3 sequences, 59% being singletons. General study findings and limits: Patients with multiple sclerosis recorded significantly lower normalized Chao1 diversity than controls, the study found. Under F measure analysis, samples from one preparation batch co-clustered strongly. There were five or six TRBV segments more frequent in patients than controls, and TRBV5-6, TRBV5-1 and TRBV20-1 were among them.

As to this clonotype: Its matching antigen is unknown.

This clonotype was obtained from a girl aged 2-15 years with multiple sclerosis. The sequenced material came from blood. The chain couples TRBV29-1 to TRBJ2-3; 11 bases align to TRBD2. DNA for the CDR3: TGCAGCGTTGAGACTAGCGGGGATAGCACAGATACGCAGTATTTT. It is translated as CSVETSGDSTDTQYF.